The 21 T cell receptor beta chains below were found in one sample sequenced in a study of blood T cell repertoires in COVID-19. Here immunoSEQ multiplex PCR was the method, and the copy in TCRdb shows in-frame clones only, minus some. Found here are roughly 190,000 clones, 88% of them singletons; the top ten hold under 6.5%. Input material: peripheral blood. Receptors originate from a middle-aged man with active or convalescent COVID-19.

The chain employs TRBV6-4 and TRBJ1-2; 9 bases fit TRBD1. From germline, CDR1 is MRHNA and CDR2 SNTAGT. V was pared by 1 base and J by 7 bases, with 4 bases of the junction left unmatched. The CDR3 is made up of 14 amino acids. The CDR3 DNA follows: TGTGCCAGCAGTGACTGGGACAGGGTGGGTGGCTACACCTTC. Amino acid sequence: CASSDWDRVGGYTF.

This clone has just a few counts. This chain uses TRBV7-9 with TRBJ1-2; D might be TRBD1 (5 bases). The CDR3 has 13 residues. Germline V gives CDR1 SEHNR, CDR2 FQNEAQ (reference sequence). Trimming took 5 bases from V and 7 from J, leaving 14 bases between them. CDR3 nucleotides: TGTGCCAGCAGCCAGTTAGAAAGGGGTGGCTACACCTTC. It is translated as CASSQLERGGYTF.

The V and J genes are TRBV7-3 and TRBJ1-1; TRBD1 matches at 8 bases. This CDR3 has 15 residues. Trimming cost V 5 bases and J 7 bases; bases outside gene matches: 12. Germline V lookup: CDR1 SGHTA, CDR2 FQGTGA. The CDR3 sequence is CASSPTGQAMGEAFF. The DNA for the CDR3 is TGTGCCAGCAGCCCCACGGGACAGGCGATGGGTGAAGCTTTCTTT.

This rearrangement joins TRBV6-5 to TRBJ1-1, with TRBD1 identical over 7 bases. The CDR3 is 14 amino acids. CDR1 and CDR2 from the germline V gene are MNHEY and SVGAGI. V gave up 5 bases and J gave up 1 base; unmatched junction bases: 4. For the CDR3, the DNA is TGTGCCAGCAGTCGAGACAGGGAGAACACTGAAGCTTTCTTT. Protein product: CASSRDRENTEAFF.

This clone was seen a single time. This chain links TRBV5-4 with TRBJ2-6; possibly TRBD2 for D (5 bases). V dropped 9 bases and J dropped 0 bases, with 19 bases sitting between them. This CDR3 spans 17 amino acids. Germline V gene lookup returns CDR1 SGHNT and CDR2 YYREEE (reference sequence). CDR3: CATSEGSRISGANVLTF. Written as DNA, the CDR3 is TGTGCCACCAGTGAGGGCAGCCGTATCTCTGGGGCCAACGTCCTGACTTTC.

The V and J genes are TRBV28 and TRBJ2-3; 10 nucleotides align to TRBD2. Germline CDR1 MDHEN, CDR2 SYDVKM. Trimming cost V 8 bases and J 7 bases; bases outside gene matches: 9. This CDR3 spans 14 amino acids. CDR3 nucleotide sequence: TGTGCCAGCTTTTCGCGGACTAGCGGCTATACGCAGTATTTT. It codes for CASFSRTSGYTQYF.

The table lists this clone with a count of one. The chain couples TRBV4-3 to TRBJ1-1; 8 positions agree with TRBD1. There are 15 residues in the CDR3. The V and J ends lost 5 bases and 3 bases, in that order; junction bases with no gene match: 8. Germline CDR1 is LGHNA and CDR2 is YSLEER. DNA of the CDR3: TGCGCCAGCAGCAAATACAGGGGGGGGGACACTGAAGCTTTCTTT. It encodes CASSKYRGGDTEAFF.

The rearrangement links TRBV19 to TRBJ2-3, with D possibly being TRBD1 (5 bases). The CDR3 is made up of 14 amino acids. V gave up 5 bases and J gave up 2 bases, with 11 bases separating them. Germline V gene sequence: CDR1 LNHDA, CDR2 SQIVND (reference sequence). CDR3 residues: CASSARQTTDTQYF. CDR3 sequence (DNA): TGTGCCAGTAGTGCAAGACAGACCACAGATACGCAGTATTTT.

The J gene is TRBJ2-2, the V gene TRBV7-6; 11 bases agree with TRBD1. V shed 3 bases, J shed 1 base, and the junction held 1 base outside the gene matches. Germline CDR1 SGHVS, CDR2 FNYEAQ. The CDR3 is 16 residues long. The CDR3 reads CASSFGTGGNTGELFF. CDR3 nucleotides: TGTGCCAGCAGCTTCGGGACAGGGGGGAACACCGGGGAGCTGTTTTTT.

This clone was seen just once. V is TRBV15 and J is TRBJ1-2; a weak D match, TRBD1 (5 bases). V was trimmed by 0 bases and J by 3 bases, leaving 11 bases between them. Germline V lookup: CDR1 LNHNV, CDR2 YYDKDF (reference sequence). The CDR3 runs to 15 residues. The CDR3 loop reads CATSRDRIGDYGYTF. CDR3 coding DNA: TGTGCCACCAGCAGAGATCGGATAGGGGACTATGGCTACACCTTC. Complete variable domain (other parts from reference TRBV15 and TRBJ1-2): DAMVIQNPRYQVTQFGKPVTLSCSQTLNHNVMYWYQQKSSQAPKLLFHYYDKDFNNEADTPDNFQSRRPNTSFCFLDIRSPGLGDTAMYLCATSRDRIGDYGYTFGSGTRLTVV.

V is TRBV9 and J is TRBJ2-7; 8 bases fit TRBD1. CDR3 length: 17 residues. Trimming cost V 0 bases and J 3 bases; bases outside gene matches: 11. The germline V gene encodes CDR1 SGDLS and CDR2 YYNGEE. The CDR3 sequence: CASSVGPTGQGFYEQYF. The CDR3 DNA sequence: TGTGCCAGCAGCGTAGGTCCAACCGGACAGGGTTTCTACGAGCAGTACTTC.

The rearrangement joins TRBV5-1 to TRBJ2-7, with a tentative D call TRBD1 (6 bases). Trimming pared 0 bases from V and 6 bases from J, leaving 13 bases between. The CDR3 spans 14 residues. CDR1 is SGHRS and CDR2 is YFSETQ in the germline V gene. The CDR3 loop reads CASSLASQGSEQYF. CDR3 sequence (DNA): TGCGCCAGCAGCTTGGCCTCACAGGGCTCCGAGCAGTACTTC.

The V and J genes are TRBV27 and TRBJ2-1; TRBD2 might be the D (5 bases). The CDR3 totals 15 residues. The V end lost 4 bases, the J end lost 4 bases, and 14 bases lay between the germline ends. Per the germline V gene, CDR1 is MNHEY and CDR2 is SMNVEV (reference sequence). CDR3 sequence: CASSSQLVLYNEQFF. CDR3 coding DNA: TGTGCCAGCAGTTCTCAACTAGTATTGTACAATGAGCAGTTCTTC.

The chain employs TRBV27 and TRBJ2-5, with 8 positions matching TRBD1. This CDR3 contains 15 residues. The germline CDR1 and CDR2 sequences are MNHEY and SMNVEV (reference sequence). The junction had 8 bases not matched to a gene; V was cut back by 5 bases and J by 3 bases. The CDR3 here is CASSPNQGQEETQYF. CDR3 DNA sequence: TGTGCCAGCAGTCCCAACCAGGGACAGGAAGAGACCCAGTACTTC.

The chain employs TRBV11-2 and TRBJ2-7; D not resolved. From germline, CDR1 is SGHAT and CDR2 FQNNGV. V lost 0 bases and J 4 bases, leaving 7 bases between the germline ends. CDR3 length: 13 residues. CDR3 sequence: CASSLEVRYEQYF. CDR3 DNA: TGTGCCAGCAGCTTAGAGGTCAGATACGAGCAGTACTTC.

The CDR3 protein is CASSPPTSGLAGGSGELFF. The CDR3 DNA is TGTGCCAGCAGTCCTCCCACTAGCGGCCTCGCTGGTGGGTCCGGGGAGCTGTTTTTT. The chain carries TRBV6-6 and TRBJ2-2, with 8 nucleotides matching TRBD2. Trimming removed 5 bases from V and 6 bases from J; junction bases left unmatched: 20. In germline, CDR1 is MNHNY, CDR2 SVGAGI (reference sequence). The CDR3 extends over 19 amino acids.

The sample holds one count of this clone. The CDR3 DNA is TGTGCCAGCAGCGTAAGGACTAGCGGGAGAAGGTGGACAGATACGCAGTATTTT. Translation gives CASSVRTSGRRWTDTQYF. V and J are TRBV9 and TRBJ2-3; 13 nucleotides agree with TRBD2. The junction had 8 bases not matched to a gene; V was cut back by 1 base and J by 3 bases. Germline values: CDR1 SGDLS, CDR2 YYNGEE. The CDR3 runs 18 residues.

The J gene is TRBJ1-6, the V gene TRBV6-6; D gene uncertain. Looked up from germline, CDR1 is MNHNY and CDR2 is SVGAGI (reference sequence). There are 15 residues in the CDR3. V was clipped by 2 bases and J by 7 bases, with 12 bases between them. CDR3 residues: CASSYATAVNSPLHF. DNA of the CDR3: TGTGCCAGCAGTTACGCTACAGCAGTCAATTCACCCCTCCACTTT.

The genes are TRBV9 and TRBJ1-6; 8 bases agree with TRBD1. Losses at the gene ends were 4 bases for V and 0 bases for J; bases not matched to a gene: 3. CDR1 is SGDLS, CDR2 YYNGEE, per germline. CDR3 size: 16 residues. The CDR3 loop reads CASSSDRGSYNSPLHF. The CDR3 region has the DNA TGTGCCAGCAGCTCCGACAGGGGCTCCTATAATTCACCCCTCCACTTT.

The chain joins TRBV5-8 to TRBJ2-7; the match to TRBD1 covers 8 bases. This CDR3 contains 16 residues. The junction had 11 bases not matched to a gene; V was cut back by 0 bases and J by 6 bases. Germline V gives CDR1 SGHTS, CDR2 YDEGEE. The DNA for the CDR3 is TGTGCCAGCAGCTTGGTTCCAGGGGGCGGAAGACGCGAGCAGTACTTC. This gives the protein CASSLVPGGGRREQYF.

The CDR3 is CASSWGLAGGETQYF. The CDR3 DNA sequence: TGTGCCAGCAGCTGGGGACTAGCGGGAGGGGAGACCCAGTACTTC. The V and J genes are TRBV5-5 and TRBJ2-5; 16 nucleotides align to TRBD2. J gave up 5 bases and V 3 bases, and 1 base lay outside the gene matches. Germline loops: CDR1 SGHKS, CDR2 YYEKEE (reference sequence). The CDR3 runs to 15 residues.